The 4 T cell receptor beta chains in this list originate from one sample, sequenced in a study of blood T cell repertoires in COVID-19. Sequenced by immunoSEQ multiplex PCR; TCRdb stores in-frame clones only, minus some. The sample records about 91,000 clones, around 75% being singletons. What was sequenced was peripheral blood. Every receptor here comes from a man between 65 and 85 years old with acute or convalescent COVID-19.

The gene calls are TRBV7-6 and TRBJ2-7; 8 bases agree with TRBD2. V shed 5 bases, J shed 2 bases, and the junction held 8 bases outside the gene matches. This CDR3 region has 15 residues. Germline loops: CDR1 SGHVS, CDR2 FNYEAQ. The CDR3 reads CASSLRLAPTYEQYF. For the CDR3, the DNA is TGTGCCAGCAGCCTAAGACTAGCGCCGACCTACGAGCAGTACTTC.

This clone has only a few counts. The chain links TRBV24-1 to TRBJ1-2; D not certain. From germline, CDR1 is KGHDR and CDR2 SFDVKD. This CDR3 is 12 amino acids long. V was trimmed by 2 bases and J by 4 bases, leaving 4 bases between them. In nucleotides, the CDR3 is TGTGCCACCAGTGATTCGCGCTATGGCTACACCTTC. Amino acid sequence: CATSDSRYGYTF.

CDR3: CSVDRGRLYGYTF. The CDR3 DNA sequence: TGCAGCGTCGACAGGGGGCGCCTCTATGGCTACACCTTC. J is TRBJ1-2 and V is TRBV29-1, with 10 positions matching TRBD1. This CDR3 spans 13 amino acids. V lost 6 bases to trimming and J lost 4 bases; unmatched junction nucleotides: 5. In germline, CDR1 is SQVTM, CDR2 ANQGSEA.

This chain uses TRBV19 with TRBJ1-2; the D is unclear. This CDR3 is 12 amino acids long. V was trimmed by 5 bases and J by 8 bases, leaving 12 bases between them. Germline assignment: CDR1 LNHDA and CDR2 SQIVND (reference sequence). The CDR3 nucleotides are TGTGCCAGTAGTTCCAGACACGTAGGCTACACCTTC. It yields the protein CASSSRHVGYTF.